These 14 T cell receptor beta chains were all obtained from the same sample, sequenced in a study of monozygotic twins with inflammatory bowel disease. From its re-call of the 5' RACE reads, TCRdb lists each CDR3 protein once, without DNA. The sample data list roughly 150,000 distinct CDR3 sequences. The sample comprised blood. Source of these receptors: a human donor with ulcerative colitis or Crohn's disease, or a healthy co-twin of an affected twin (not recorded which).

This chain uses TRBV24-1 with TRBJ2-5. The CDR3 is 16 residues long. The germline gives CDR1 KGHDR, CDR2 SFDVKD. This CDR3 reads CATSDLPRESQETQYF.

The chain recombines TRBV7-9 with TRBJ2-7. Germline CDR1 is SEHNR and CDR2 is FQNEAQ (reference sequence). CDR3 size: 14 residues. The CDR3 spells CASSLSRHIYEQYF.

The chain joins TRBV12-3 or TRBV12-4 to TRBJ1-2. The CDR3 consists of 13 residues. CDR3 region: CASSSDTNYGYTF.

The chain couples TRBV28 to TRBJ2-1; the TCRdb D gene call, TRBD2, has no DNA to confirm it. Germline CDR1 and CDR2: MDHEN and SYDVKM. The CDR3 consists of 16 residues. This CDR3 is CASSQYLAGIYNEQFF.

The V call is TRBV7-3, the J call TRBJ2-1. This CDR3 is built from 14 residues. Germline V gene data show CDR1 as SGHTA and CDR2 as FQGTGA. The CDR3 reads CASSLAGSYNEQFF. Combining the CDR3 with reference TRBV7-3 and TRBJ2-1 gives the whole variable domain GAGVSQTPSNKVTEKGKYVELRCDPISGHTALYWYRQSLGQGPEFLIYFQGTGAADDSGLPNDRFFAVRPEGSVSTLKIQRTERGDSAVYLCASSLAGSYNEQFFGPGTRLTVL.

This CDR3 reads CASSINRANQPQHF. This rearrangement joins TRBV27 to TRBJ1-5; TCRdb returns TRBD1, unconfirmable since there is no DNA. This CDR3 is built from 14 residues. Germline CDR1 is MNHEY and CDR2 is SMNVEV (reference sequence).

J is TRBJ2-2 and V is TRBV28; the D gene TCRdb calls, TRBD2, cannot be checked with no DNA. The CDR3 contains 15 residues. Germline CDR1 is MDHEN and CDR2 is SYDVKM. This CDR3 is CASSTSGRSTGELFF.

CDR3 amino acids: CASSSQRKGGRTGELFF. The chain couples TRBV5-1 to TRBJ2-2; TCRdb's D call of TRBD2 is untestable without DNA. The CDR3 contains 17 residues. CDR1 SGHRS and CDR2 YFSETQ come from the germline V gene.

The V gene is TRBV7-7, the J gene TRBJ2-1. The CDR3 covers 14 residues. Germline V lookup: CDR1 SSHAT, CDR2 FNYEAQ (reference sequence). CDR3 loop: CASSLLHGNNEQFF.

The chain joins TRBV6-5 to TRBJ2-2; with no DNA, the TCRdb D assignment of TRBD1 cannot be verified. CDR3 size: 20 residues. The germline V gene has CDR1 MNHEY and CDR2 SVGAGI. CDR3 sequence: CASSYLPAPLTGPNTGELFF.

This CDR3 is CASSSRDASYNEQFF. The chain couples TRBV9 to TRBJ2-1. Germline V gene lookup returns CDR1 SGDLS and CDR2 YYNGEE. The CDR3 covers 15 residues.

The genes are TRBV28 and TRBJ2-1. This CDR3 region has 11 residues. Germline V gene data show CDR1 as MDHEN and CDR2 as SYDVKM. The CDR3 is CATSSYNEQFF.

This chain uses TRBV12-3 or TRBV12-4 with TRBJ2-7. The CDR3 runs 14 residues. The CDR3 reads CASSLSEGLYEQYF.

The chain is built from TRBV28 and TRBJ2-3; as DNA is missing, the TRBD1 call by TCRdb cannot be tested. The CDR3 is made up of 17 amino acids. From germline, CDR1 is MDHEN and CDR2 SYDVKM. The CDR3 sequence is CASTPLLDRHSTDTQYF.